This T cell receptor beta chain was captured in a study of cytomegalovirus exposure and HLA in healthy donors. Per germline, CDR1 GTSNPN and CDR2 SVGIG (reference sequence). Trimming pared 3 bases from V and 1 base from J, leaving 8 bases between. This CDR3 region has 13 residues. Comment on this clone: No antigen is known for it.

With 60 Vbeta and 13 Jbeta primers, the PCR was carried out. The method was immunoSEQ multiplex PCR; TCRdb's version includes in-frame clones alone and lacks a portion of them. The sample carries 100,000 or so clones, 81% recorded once. General study results and limits: HLA restriction was apparent for most CMV-associated TCR beta chains in a later analysis.

Material for sequencing was PBMCs. The TCR sequence derives from a man aged 35-49 years in good health and CMV-seropositive. V is TRBV30 and J is TRBJ2-3; possibly TRBD1 for D (6 bases). CDR3 region: CAWSWGRTDTQYF. In DNA form, the CDR3 reads TGTGCCTGGAGCTGGGGGCGCACAGATACGCAGTATTTT. The variable domain in full, with the rest retrieved from reference TRBV30 and TRBJ2-3, is SQTIHQWPATLVQPVGSPLSLECTVEGTSNPNLYWYRQAAGRGLQLLFYSVGIGQISSEVPQNLSASRPQDRQFILSSKKLLLSDSGFYLCAWSWGRTDTQYFGPGTRLTVL.